The rows below give T cell receptor beta chains drawn from one sample of a study of blood T cells in healthy people across ages. Each CDR3 protein is one row after TCRdb ran MiXCR on the 5' RACE reads. The sample records under 750,000 distinct CDR3 sequences, around 50% being singletons. Source material: blood. These receptors all stem from a man aged 80 or over in good health. CDR3s include the opening cysteine and the closing phenylalanine or tryptophan. Each record gives: D gene, J gene, V gene, clone size, CDR3 protein, CDR3 DNA. A D gene is named only where the DNA matches it firmly. Clone size, where shown, is once, few, many, or a class for clones that have expanded.

TRBD1,TRBJ1-2,TRBV25-1,NA,CASSQTGAYSGYTF,TGTGCCAGCAGCCAGACAGGGGCATACAGTGGCTACACCTTC
TRBD1,TRBJ2-7,TRBV5-1,many,CASSPRQGAYEQYF,TGTGCCAGCAGTCCACGACAGGGGGCCTACGAGCAGTACTTC
TRBD1,TRBJ2-7,TRBV7-9,few,CASSLVLTGGSYEQYF,TGTGCCAGCAGCTTAGTGTTGACAGGGGGCTCCTACGAGCAGTACTTC
TRBD2,TRBJ2-3,TRBV10-1,NA,CATSGGDSTDTQYF,TGCGCCACTAGCGGAGGGGACAGCACAGATACGCAGTATTTT
NA,TRBJ1-2,TRBV20-1,few,CSANRPANYGYTF,TGCAGTGCTAACAGACCAGCTAACTATGGCTACACCTTC
NA,TRBJ2-1,TRBV11-2,NA,CASSFERGQGGEQFF,TGTGCCAGCAGCTTTGAGAGGGGTCAAGGAGGTGAGCAGTTCTTC
NA,TRBJ1-6,TRBV11-2,once,CASSFGGVYFGGGNSPLHF,TGTGCCAGCAGCTTCGGGGGGGTATATTTCGGAGGAGGGAATTCACCCCTCCACTTT
NA,TRBJ2-1,TRBV28,few,CASSLSGRGGGEQFF,TGTGCCAGCAGTTTAAGTGGCAGGGGCGGAGGTGAGCAGTTCTTC
NA,TRBJ2-7,TRBV29-1,NA,CSVRRAESYEQYF,TGCAGCGTTCGGCGGGCAGAATCCTACGAGCAGTACTTC
TRBD1,TRBJ1-4,TRBV20-1,NA,CSARDTEQGAGKLFF,TGCAGTGCTAGAGATACGGAACAGGGGGCCGGAAAACTGTTTTTT
NA,TRBJ2-7,TRBV6-2/TRBV6-3,NA,CASSTIQGSSYEQYF,TGTGCCAGCAGTACCATCCAGGGAAGCTCCTACGAGCAGTACTTC